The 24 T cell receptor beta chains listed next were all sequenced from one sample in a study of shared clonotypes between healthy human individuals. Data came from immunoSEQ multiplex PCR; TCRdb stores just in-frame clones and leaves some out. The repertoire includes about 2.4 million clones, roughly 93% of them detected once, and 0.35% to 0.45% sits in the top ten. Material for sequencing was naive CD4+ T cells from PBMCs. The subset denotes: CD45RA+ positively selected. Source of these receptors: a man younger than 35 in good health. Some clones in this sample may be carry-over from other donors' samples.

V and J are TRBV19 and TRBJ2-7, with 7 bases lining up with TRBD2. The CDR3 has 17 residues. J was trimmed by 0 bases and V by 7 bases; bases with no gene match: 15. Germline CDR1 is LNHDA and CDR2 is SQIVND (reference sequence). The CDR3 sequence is CASKASGSTLYSYEQYF. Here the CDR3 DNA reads TGTGCCAGTAAGGCTAGCGGATCGACCCTTTACTCCTACGAGCAGTACTTC.

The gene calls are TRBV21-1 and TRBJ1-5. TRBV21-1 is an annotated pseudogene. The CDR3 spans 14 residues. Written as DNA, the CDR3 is TGTGCCAGCAGCAAAAGAGGGAGCAATCAGCCCCAGCATTTT. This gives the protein CASSKRGSNQPQHF.

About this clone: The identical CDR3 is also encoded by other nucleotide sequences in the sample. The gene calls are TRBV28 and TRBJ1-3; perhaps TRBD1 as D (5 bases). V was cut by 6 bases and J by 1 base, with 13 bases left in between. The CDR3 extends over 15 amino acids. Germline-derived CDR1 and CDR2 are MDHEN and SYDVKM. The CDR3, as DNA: TGTGCCAGCAGGGCAGGGCGGAATTCTGGAAACACCATATATTTT. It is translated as CASRAGRNSGNTIYF.

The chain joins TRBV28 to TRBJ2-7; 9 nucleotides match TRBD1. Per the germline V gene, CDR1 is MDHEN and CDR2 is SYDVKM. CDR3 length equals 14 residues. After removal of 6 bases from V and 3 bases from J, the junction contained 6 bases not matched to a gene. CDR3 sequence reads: CASSAQGAVYEQYF. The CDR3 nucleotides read TGTGCCAGCAGCGCACAGGGGGCGGTCTACGAGCAGTACTTC.

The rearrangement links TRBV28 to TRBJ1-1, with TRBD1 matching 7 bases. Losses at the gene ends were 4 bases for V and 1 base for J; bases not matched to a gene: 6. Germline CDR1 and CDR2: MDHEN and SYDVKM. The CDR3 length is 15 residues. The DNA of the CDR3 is TGTGCCAGCAGTTCACCGGGACAGAAGAACACTGAAGCTTTCTTT. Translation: CASSSPGQKNTEAFF.

This CDR3 is CASSLGAISYEQYF. CDR3 bases: TGTGCCAGCAGCTTGGGAGCGATCTCCTACGAGCAGTACTTC. V usage is TRBV11-2 and J usage is TRBJ2-7; a weak D match, TRBD2 (5 bases). V was clipped by 3 bases and J by 0 bases, with 9 bases between them. The CDR3 contains 14 residues. CDR1 and CDR2 from the germline V gene are SGHAT and FQNNGV.

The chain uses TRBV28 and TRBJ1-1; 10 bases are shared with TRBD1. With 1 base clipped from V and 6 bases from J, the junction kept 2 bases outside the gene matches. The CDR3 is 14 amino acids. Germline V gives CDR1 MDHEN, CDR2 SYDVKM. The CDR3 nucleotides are TGTGCCAGCAGTTTATCCGGGACAGGGGCTGAAGCTTTCTTT. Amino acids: CASSLSGTGAEAFF.

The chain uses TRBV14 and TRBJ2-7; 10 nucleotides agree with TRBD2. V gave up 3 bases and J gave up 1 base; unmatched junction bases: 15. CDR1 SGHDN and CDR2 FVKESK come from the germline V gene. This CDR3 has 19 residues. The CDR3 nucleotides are TGTGCCAGCAGCCATTGGCTAGCGGGAGAATTTAGTAGGTCCTACGAGCAGTACTTC. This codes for CASSHWLAGEFSRSYEQYF.

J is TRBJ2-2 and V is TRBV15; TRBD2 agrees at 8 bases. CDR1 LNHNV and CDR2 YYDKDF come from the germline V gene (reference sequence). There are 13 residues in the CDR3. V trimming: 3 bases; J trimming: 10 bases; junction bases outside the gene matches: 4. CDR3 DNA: TGTGCCACCAGCAGGGGACTAGTCGAGGAGCTGTTTTTT. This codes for CATSRGLVEELFF.

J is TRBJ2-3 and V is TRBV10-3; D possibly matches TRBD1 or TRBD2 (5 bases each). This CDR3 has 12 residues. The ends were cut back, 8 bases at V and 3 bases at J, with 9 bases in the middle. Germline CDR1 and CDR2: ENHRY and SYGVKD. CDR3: CAIGRQTDTQYF. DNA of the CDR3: TGTGCCATCGGGAGACAGACAGATACGCAGTATTTT.

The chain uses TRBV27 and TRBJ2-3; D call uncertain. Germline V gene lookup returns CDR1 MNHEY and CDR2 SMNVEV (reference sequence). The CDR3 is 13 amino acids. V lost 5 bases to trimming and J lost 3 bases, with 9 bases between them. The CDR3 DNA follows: TGTGCCAGCAGTCTCCTTAGGACAGATACGCAGTATTTT. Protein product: CASSLLRTDTQYF.

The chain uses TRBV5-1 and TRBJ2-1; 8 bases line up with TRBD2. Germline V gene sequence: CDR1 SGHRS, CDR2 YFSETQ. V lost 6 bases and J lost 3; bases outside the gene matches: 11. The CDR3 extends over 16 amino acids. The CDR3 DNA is TGCGCCAGCACCCCTCTGGCGGGAGGCAACTACAATGAGCAGTTCTTC. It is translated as CASTPLAGGNYNEQFF.

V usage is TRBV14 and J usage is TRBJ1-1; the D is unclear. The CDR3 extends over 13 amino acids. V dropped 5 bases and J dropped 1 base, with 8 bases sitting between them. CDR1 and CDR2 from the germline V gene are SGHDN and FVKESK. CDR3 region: CASSFRGNTEAFF. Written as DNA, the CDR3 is TGTGCCAGCAGCTTCCGGGGGAACACTGAAGCTTTCTTT.

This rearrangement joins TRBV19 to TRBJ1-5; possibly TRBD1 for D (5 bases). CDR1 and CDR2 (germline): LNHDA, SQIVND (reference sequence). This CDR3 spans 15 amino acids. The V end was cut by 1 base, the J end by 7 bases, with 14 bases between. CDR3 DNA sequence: TGTGCCAGTAGTATAGTTGAGGGGTCGGGACAGCCCCAGCATTTT. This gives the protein CASSIVEGSGQPQHF.

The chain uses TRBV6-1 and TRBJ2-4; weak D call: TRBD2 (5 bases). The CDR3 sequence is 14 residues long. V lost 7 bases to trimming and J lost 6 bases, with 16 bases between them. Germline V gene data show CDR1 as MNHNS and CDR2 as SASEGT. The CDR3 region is CASITTGFLNIQYF. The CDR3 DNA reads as TGTGCCAGCATCACCACGGGGTTCTTAAACATTCAGTACTTC.

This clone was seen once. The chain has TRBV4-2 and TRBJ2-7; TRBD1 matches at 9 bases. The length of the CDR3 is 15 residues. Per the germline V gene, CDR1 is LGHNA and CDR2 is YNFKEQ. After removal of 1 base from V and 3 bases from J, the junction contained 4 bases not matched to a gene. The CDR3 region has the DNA TGTGCCAGCAGCCAAGGCCGGGACAGGGTCTACGAGCAGTACTTC. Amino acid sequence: CASSQGRDRVYEQYF.

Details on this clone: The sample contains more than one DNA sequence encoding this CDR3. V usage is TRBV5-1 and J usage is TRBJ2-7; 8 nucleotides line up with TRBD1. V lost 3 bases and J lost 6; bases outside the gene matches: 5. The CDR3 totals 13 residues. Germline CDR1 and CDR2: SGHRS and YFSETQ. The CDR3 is CASSSTGGREQYF. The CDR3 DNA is TGCGCCAGCAGCTCAACAGGGGGGCGCGAGCAGTACTTC.

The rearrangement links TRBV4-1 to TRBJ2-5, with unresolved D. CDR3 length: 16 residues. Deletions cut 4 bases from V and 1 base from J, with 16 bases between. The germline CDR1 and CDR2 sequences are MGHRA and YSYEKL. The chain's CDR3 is CASSPPGRSRQETQYF. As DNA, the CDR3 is TGCGCCAGCAGCCCCCCAGGCCGGAGCCGCCAAGAGACCCAGTACTTC.

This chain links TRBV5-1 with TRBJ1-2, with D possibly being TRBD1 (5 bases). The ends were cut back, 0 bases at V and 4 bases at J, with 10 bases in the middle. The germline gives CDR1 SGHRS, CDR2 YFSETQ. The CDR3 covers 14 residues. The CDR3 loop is CASSLGDGSYGYTF. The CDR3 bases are TGCGCCAGCAGCTTGGGGGACGGATCCTATGGCTACACCTTC.

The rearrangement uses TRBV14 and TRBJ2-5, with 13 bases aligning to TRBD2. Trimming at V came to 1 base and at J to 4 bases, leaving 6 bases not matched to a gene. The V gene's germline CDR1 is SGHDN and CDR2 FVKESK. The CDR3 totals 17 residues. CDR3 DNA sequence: TGTGCCAGCAGCCAAGTATCGGGACTAGCGGGACTAGAGACCCAGTACTTC. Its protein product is CASSQVSGLAGLETQYF.

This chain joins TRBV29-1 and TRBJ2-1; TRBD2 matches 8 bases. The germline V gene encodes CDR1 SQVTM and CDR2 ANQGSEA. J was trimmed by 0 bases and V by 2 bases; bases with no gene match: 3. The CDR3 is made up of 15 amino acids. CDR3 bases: TGCAGCGTTGAAAGCGGGAGCTACTCCTACAATGAGCAGTTCTTC. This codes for CSVESGSYSYNEQFF.

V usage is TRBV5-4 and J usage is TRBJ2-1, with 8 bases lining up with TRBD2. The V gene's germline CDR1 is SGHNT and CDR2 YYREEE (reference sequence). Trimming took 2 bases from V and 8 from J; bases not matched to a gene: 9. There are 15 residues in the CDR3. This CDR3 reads CASSFTGTRSYEQFF. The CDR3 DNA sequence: TGTGCCAGCAGCTTCACCGGGACTAGGTCTTATGAGCAGTTCTTC.

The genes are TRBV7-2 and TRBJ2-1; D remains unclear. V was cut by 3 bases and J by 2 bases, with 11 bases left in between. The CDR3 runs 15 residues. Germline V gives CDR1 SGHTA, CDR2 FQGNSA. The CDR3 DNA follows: TGTGCCAGCAGCTTGGAATACAGCCCCTACAATGAGCAGTTCTTC. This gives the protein CASSLEYSPYNEQFF.

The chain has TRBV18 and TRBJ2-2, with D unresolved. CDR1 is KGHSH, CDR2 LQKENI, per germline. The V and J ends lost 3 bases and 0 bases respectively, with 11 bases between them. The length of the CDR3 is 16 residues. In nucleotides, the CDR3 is TGTGCCAGCTCACCGTTACAGACTCCGAACACCGGGGAGCTGTTTTTT. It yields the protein CASSPLQTPNTGELFF.